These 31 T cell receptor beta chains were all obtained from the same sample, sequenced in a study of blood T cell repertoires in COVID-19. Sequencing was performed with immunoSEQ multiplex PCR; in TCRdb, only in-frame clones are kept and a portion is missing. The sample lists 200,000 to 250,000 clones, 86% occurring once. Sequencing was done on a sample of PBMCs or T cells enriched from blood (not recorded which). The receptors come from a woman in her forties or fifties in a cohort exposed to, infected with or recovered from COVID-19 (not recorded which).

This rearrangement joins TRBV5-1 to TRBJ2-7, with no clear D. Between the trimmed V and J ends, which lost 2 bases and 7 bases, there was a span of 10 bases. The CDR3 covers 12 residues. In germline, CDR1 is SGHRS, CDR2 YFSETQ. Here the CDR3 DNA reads TGCGCCAGCAGCTTTGATAGTTCGGAGCAGTACTTC. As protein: CASSFDSSEQYF.

CDR3 residues: CASSYKTDNIQYF. The CDR3 DNA reads as TGTGCCAGCAGCTACAAGACTGATAACATTCAGTACTTC. The rearrangement joins TRBV7-8 to TRBJ2-4, with unresolved D. With 4 bases removed from V and 7 bases from J, the gap between germline ends came to 11 bases. The CDR3 is 13 amino acids. Germline V gene lookup returns CDR1 SGHVS and CDR2 FQNEAQ. The entire variable domain, with the rest obtained from reference TRBV7-8 and TRBJ2-4, is as follows: GAGVSQSPRYKVAKRGQDVALRCDPISGHVSLFWYQQALGQGPEFLTYFQNEAQLDKSGLPSDRFFAERPEGSVSTLKIQRTQQEDSAVYLCASSYKTDNIQYFGAGTRLSVL.

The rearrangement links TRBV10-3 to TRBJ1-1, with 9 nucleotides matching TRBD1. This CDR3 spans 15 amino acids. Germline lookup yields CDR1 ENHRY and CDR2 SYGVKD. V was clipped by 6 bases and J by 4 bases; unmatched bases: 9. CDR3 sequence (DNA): TGTGCCATCAGGAGGGACAGGGAAGGTGTCACTGAAGCTTTCTTT. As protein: CAIRRDREGVTEAFF.

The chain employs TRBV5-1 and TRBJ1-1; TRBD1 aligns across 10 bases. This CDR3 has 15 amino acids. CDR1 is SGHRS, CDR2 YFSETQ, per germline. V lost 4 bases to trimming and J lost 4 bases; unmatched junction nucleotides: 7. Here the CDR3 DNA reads TGCGCCAGCAGCGCAGGGACAGGGGAGTTCACTGAAGCTTTCTTT. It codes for CASSAGTGEFTEAFF.

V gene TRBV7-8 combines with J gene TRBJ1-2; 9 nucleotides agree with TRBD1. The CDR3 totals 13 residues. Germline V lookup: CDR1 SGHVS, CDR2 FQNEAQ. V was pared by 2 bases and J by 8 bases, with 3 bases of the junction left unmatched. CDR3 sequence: CASSLTGGYGYTF. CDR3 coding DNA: TGTGCCAGCAGCTTAACAGGGGGCTACGGCTACACCTTC.

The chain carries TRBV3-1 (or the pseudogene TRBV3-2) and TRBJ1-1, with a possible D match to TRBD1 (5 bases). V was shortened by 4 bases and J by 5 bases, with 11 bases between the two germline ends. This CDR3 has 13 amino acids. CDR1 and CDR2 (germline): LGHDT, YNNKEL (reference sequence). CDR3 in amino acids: CASSLLRGTEAFF. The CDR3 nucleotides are TGTGCCAGCAGCCTATTAAGGGGAACTGAAGCTTTCTTT.

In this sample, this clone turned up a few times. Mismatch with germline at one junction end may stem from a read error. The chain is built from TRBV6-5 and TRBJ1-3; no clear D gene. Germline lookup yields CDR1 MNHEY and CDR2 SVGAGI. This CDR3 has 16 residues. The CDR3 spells CASSYSTWSSGNTIYF. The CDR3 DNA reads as TGTGCCAGCAGCTACTCGACGTGGAGCTCTGGAAACACCATATATTTT.

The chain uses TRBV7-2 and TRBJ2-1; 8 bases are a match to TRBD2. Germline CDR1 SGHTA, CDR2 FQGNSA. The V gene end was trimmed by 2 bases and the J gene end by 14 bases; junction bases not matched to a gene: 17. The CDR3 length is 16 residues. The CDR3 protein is CASSLTTDGGAGIKFF. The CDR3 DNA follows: TGTGCCAGCAGCTTAACGACGGACGGGGGGGCCGGTATCAAGTTCTTC.

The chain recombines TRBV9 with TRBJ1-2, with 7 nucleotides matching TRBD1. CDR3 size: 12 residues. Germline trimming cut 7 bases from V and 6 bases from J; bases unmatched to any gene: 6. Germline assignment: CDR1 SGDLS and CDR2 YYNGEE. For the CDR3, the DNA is TGTGCCAGCGGACGGGACAGACATGGCTACACCTTC. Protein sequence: CASGRDRHGYTF.

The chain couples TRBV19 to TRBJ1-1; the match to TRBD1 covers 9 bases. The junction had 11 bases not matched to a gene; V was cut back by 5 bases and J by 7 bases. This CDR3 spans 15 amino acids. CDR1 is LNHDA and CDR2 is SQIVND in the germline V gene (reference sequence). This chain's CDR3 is CASSVRDRDRDEAFF. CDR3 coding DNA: TGTGCCAGTAGTGTGAGGGACCGGGACAGGGATGAAGCTTTCTTT.

In nucleotides, the CDR3 is TGCGCCAGCAGCTTGCGACAGGGGGAAAATGAAAAACTGTTTTTT. It translates to CASSLRQGENEKLFF. The gene calls are TRBV5-1 and TRBJ1-4, with 9 bases identical to TRBD1. The germline CDR1 and CDR2 sequences are SGHRS and YFSETQ. With 1 base clipped from V and 5 bases from J, the junction kept 3 bases outside the gene matches. This CDR3 contains 15 residues.

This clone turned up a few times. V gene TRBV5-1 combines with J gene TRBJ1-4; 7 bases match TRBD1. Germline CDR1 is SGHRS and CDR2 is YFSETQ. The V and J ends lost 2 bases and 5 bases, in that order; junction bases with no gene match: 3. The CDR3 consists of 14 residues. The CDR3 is CASSLGTENEKLFF. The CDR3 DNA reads TGCGCCAGCAGCTTAGGGACAGAAAATGAAAAACTGTTTTTT. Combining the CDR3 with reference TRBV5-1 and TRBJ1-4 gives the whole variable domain KAGVTQTPRYLIKTRGQQVTLSCSPISGHRSVSWYQQTPGQGLQFLFEYFSETQRNKGNFPGRFSGRQFSNSRSEMNVSTLELGDSALYLCASSLGTENEKLFFGSGTQLSVL.

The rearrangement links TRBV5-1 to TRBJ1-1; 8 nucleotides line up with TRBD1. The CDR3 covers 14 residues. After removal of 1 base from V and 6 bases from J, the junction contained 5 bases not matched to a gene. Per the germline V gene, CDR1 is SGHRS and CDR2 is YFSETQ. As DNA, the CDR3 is TGCGCCAGCAGCTTGCAGACAGGGGTCTCTGAAGCTTTCTTT. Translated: CASSLQTGVSEAFF.

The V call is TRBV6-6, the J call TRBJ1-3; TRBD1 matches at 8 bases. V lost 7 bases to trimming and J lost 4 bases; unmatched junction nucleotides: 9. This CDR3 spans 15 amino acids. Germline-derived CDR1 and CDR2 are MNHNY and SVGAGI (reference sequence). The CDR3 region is CASIVRGLGGNTIYF. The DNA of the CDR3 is TGTGCCAGCATAGTCAGGGGGCTTGGAGGAAACACCATATATTTT.

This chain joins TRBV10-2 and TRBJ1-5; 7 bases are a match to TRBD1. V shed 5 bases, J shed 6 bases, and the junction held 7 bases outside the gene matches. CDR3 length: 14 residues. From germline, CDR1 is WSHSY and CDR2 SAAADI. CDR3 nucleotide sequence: TGCGCCAGCAGTCCAGACAGGGCGGTTCAGCCCCAGCATTTT. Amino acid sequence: CASSPDRAVQPQHF.

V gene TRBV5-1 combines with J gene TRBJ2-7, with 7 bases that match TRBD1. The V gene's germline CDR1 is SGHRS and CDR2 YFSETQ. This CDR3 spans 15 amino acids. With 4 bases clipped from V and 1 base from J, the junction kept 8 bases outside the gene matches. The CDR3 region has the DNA TGCGCCAGCAGCAAGACAGGGATGGGGTCCTACGAGCAGTACTTC. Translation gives CASSKTGMGSYEQYF.

CDR3 residues: CASSEIAQGESPLHF. The DNA of the CDR3 is TGTGCCAGCAGTGAAATCGCACAGGGTGAATCACCCCTCCACTTT. This rearrangement joins TRBV6-1 to TRBJ1-6, with a tentative D call TRBD1 (6 bases). The CDR3 runs to 15 residues. Trimming took 2 bases from V and 10 from J, leaving 15 bases between them. Per germline, CDR1 MNHNS and CDR2 SASEGT.

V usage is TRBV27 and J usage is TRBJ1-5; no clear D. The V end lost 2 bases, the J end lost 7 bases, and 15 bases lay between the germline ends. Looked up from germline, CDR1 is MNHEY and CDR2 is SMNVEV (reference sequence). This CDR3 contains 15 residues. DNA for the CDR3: TGTGCCAGCAGTTTAATCGGGGTAGGCGAGCAGCCCCAGCATTTT. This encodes CASSLIGVGEQPQHF.

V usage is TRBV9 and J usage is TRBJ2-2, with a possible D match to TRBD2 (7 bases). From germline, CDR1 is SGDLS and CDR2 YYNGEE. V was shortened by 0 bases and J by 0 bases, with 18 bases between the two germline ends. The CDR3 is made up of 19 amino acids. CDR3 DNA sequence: TGTGCCAGCAGCGTAGCCCACGGCGGGGGCCTCGCGAACACCGGGGAGCTGTTTTTT. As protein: CASSVAHGGGLANTGELFF.

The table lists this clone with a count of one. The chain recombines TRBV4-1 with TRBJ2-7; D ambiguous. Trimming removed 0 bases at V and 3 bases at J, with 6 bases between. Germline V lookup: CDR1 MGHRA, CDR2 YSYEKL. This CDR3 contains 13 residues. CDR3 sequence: CASSQDRLYEQYF. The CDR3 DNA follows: TGCGCCAGCAGCCAAGACAGACTCTACGAGCAGTACTTC.

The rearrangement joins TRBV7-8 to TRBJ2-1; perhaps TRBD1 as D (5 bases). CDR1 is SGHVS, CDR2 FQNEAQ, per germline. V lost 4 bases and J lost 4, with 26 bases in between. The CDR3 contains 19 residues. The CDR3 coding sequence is TGTGCCAGCAGCTCACCAGACTCATCCAGGGTGTCTGCATACAATGAGCAGTTCTTC. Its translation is CASSSPDSSRVSAYNEQFF.

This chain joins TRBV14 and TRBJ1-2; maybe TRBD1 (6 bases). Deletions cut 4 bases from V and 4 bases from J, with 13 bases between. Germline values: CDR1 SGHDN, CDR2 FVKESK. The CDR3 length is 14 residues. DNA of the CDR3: TGTGCCAGCAGCCTTATAGACAGGCCCTATGGCTACACCTTC. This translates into CASSLIDRPYGYTF.

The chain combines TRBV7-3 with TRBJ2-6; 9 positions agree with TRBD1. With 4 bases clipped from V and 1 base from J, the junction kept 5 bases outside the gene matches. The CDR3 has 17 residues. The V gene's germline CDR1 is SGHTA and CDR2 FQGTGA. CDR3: CASSSRDRGSGANVLTF. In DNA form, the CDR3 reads TGTGCCAGCAGCTCGCGTGACAGGGGGTCTGGGGCCAACGTCCTGACTTTC.

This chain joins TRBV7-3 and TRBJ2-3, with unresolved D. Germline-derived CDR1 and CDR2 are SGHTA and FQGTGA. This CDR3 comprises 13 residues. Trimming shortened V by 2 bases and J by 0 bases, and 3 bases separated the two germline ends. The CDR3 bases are TGTGCCAGCAGCTTACAGAGCACAGATACGCAGTATTTT. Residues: CASSLQSTDTQYF.

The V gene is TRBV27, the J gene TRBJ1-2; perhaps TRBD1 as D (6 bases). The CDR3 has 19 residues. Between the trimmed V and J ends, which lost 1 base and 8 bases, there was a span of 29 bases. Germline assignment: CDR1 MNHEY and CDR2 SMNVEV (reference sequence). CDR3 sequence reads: CASSLYFEWVGRETGGYTF. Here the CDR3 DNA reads TGTGCCAGCAGTTTATATTTCGAGTGGGTCGGCAGAGAAACAGGGGGCTACACCTTC.

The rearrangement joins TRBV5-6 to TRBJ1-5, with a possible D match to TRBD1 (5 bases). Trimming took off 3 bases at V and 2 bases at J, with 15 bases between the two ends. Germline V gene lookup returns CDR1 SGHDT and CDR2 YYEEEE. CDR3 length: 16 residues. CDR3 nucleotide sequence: TGTGCCAGCAGCTCTGGGGCCAGCTCAGGCAATCAGCCCCAGCATTTT. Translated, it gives CASSSGASSGNQPQHF.

The CDR3 is CASIETGRIRNTIYF. DNA of the CDR3: TGTGCCAGCATAGAGACAGGACGTATAAGAAACACCATATATTTT. This chain uses TRBV6-5 with TRBJ1-3; the D gene is possibly TRBD1 (6 bases). CDR3 size: 15 residues. Germline loops: CDR1 MNHEY, CDR2 SVGAGI. Trimming removed 7 bases from V and 5 bases from J, with 18 bases in between.

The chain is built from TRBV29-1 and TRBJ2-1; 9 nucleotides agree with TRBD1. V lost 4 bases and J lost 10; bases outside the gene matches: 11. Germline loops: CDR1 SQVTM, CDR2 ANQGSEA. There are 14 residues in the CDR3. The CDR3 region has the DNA TGCAGCGTTGCCCCCGGGACAGGGAGGCGGGAGCAGTTCTTC. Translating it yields CSVAPGTGRREQFF.

DNA for the CDR3: TGTGCCAGTAGCGTGGGGGGGGACACTGAAGCTTTCTTT. It codes for CASSVGGDTEAFF. V gene TRBV19 combines with J gene TRBJ1-1; TRBD1 is a possible D gene (5 bases). CDR1 is LNHDA and CDR2 is SQIVND in the germline V gene (reference sequence). V lost 6 bases and J lost 3, with 11 bases in between. The CDR3 spans 13 residues.

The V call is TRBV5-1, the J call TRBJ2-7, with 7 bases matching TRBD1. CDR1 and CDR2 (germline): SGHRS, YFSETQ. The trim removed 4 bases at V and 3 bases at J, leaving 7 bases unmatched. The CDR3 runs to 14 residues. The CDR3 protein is CASSRGQTNYEQYF. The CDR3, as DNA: TGCGCCAGCAGCCGGGGACAGACCAACTACGAGCAGTACTTC.

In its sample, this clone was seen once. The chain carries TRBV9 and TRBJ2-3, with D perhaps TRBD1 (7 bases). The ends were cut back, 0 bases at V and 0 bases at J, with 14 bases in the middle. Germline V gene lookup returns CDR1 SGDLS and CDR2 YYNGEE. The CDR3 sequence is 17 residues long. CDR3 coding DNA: TGTGCCAGCAGCGTAGGCGGGACAGCCGTGAGCACAGATACGCAGTATTTT. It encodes CASSVGGTAVSTDTQYF.